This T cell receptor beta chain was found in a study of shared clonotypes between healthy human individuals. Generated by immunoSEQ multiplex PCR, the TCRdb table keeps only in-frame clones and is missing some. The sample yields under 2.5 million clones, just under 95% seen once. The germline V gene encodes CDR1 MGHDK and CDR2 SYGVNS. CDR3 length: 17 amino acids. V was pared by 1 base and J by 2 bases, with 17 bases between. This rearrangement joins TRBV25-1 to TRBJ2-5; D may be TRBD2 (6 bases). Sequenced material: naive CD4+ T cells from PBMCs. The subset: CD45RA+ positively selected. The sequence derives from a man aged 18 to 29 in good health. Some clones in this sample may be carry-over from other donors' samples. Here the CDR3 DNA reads TGTGCCAGCAGTGAATGGGTCGGGGGACCGACGCAAGAGACCCAGTACTTC. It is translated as CASSEWVGGPTQETQYF.